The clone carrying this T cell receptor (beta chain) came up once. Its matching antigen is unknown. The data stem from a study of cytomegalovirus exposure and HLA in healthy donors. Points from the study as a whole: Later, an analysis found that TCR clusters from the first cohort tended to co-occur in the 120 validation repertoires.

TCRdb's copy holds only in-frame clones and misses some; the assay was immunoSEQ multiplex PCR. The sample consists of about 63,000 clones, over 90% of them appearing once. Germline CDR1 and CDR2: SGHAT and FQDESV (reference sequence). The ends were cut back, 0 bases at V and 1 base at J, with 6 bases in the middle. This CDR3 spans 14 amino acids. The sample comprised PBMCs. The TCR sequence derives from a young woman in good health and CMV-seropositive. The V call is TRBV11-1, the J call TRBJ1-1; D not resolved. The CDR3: CASSLAPRNTEAFF. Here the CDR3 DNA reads TGTGCCAGCAGCTTAGCCCCCCGGAACACTGAAGCTTTCTTT.